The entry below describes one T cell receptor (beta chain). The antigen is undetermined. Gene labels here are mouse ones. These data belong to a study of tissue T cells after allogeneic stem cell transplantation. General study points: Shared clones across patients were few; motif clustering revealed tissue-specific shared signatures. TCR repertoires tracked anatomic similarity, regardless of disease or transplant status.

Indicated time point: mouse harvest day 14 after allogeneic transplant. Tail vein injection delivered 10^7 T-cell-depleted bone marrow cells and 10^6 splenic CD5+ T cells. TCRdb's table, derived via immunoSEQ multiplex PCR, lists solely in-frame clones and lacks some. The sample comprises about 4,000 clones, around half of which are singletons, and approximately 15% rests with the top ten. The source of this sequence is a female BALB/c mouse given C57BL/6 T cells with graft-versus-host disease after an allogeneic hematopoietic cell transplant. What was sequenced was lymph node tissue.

The CDR3 DNA, read in part, is TGTGCCAGCAGTATGGGGGATGCAAACACAGAAGTCTTC. Its translation is CASSMGDANTEVF. The CDR3 as a whole reads CASSMGDANTEVFF. The V call is TRBV19, the J call TRBJ1-1, with a tentative D call TRBD1 (5 bases). The observed sequence ends 1 residue before the CDR3 terminus, with the missing tail filled in from the germline J gene. The V gene lost 2 bases and the J gene lost 0 bases, with 8 bases spanning the gap. The CDR3 is 14 residues long. CDR1 and CDR2 from the germline V gene are FNHDT and SITEND (reference sequence).